This passage covers 20 T cell receptor beta chains from one sample sequenced in a study of control samples from healthy donors and cancer patients. The repertoire was sequenced with immunoSEQ multiplex PCR; TCRdb's copy has only in-frame clones and lacks some. The table lists 150,000 to 200,000 clones, roughly 89% of them singletons. Sample: blood. Receptors were obtained from a woman in her 30s in good health.

The chain combines TRBV7-2 with TRBJ2-1; TRBD2 aligns across 8 bases. J lost 5 bases, V lost 0 bases, and 9 bases had no gene match. CDR3 length: 17 amino acids. The germline gives CDR1 SGHTA, CDR2 FQGNSA. The CDR3 loop reads CASSLASGGPPDNEQFF. The CDR3 DNA is TGTGCCAGCAGCTTAGCGAGCGGGGGCCCTCCCGACAATGAGCAGTTCTTC. The full variable domain, rest sourced from reference TRBV7-2 and TRBJ2-1, is GAGVSQSPSNKVTEKGKDVELRCDPISGHTALYWYRQSLGQGLEFLIYFQGNSAPDKSGLPSDRFSAERTGGSVSTLTIQRTQQEDSAVYLCASSLASGGPPDNEQFFGPGTRLTVL.

The chain links TRBV28 to TRBJ1-2; unclear D gene. V was trimmed by 4 bases and J by 5 bases, leaving 8 bases between them. The CDR3 length is 12 residues. Germline V CDR1 and CDR2: MDHEN, SYDVKM. This CDR3 is CASSSRRYGYTF. In nucleotides, the CDR3 is TGTGCCAGCAGTTCGCGACGGTATGGCTACACCTTC.

The rearrangement joins TRBV7-3 to TRBJ1-5, with D perhaps matching TRBD1 (5 bases). CDR3 length equals 15 residues. Germline-derived CDR1 and CDR2 are SGHTA and FQGTGA. V dropped 0 bases and J dropped 1 base, with 7 bases sitting between them. The CDR3 bases are TGTGCCAGCAGCTTAACGTGGGGGAGCAATCAGCCCCAGCATTTT. Protein sequence: CASSLTWGSNQPQHF.

This clone has a handful of counts. The V call is TRBV2, the J call TRBJ2-7; D is possibly TRBD1 (6 bases). The CDR3 loop spans 12 amino acids. The V end was cut by 6 bases, the J end by 3 bases, with 9 bases between. Germline V lookup: CDR1 SNHLY, CDR2 FYNNEI. Written as DNA, the CDR3 is TGTGCCAGCAGACCACAGGGCTACGAGCAGTACTTC. Its translation is CASRPQGYEQYF.

This chain joins TRBV6-1 and TRBJ1-6; D gene uncertain. This CDR3 has 15 amino acids. The V gene lost 0 bases and the J gene lost 7 bases, with 10 bases spanning the gap. Germline CDR1 is MNHNS and CDR2 is SASEGT. As DNA, the CDR3 is TGTGCCAGCAGTGAAGCTCGGGGTGGGAATTCACCCCTCCACTTT. It specifies CASSEARGGNSPLHF.

The chain carries TRBV25-1 and TRBJ1-4; D possibly corresponds to TRBD1 (6 bases). Germline CDR1 is MGHDK and CDR2 is SYGVNS. Trimming took off 2 bases at V and 8 bases at J, with 9 bases between the two ends. The CDR3 spans 13 residues. The CDR3 DNA sequence: TGTGCCAGCAGTGAAACAGGGCGGGAAAAACTGTTTTTT. As protein: CASSETGREKLFF.

This rearrangement joins TRBV5-4 to TRBJ2-1; 15 bases fit TRBD2. V dropped 0 bases and J dropped 7; count of bases not matched to a gene: 8. This CDR3 is built from 18 residues. CDR1 SGHNT and CDR2 YYREEE come from the germline V gene (reference sequence). CDR3 DNA: TGTGCCAGCAGCTTGGAAGGACTAGCGGGGGGGCAGGGGAATGAGCAGTTCTTC. Residues: CASSLEGLAGGQGNEQFF.

V and J are TRBV10-3 and TRBJ2-7; 10 bases match TRBD2. V lost 7 bases to trimming and J lost 3 bases; unmatched junction nucleotides: 9. The germline gives CDR1 ENHRY, CDR2 SYGVKD. The CDR3 totals 15 residues. The CDR3 coding sequence is TGTGCCATCACCCCCGGGACTAGCGAGATCTACGAGCAGTACTTC. This codes for CAITPGTSEIYEQYF.

This chain joins TRBV12-5 and TRBJ2-6; TRBD1 matches at 7 bases. The CDR3 runs 17 residues. Germline V gene data show CDR1 as LGHNT and CDR2 as FRNRAP. V dropped 1 base and J dropped 0; count of bases not matched to a gene: 3. The CDR3 sequence is CASGLGRGSSGANVLTF. The CDR3 region has the DNA TGTGCTAGTGGTTTGGGCAGGGGGAGCTCTGGGGCCAACGTCCTGACTTTC.

The chain links TRBV25-1 to TRBJ2-4, with TRBD2 as a possible D gene (6 bases). CDR3 length: 15 amino acids. Deletions cut 4 bases from V and 0 bases from J, with 10 bases between. Germline V lookup: CDR1 MGHDK, CDR2 SYGVNS. The DNA for the CDR3 is TGTGCCAGCAGTGGACTAGGACTAGCCAAAAACATTCAGTACTTC. The encoded protein is CASSGLGLAKNIQYF.

The chain carries TRBV12-5 and TRBJ1-5; TRBD1 aligns across 11 bases. This CDR3 comprises 15 residues. V shed 4 bases, J shed 4 bases, and the junction held 3 bases outside the gene matches. Germline V lookup: CDR1 LGHNT, CDR2 FRNRAP. CDR3 loop: CASGSGTGGNQPQHF. CDR3 DNA sequence: TGTGCTAGTGGTTCGGGGACAGGGGGGAATCAGCCCCAGCATTTT.

V usage is TRBV6-4 and J usage is TRBJ2-1, with a tentative D call TRBD1 (6 bases). Germline V CDR1 and CDR2: MRHNA, SNTAGT. This CDR3 has 13 residues. V shed 6 bases and J shed 2 bases, with 8 bases lying between them. The CDR3 loop is CASSRDTYNEQFF. DNA for the CDR3: TGTGCCAGCAGCCGGGACACCTACAATGAGCAGTTCTTC.

This chain uses TRBV7-2 with TRBJ1-3; 10 bases are a match to TRBD1. Germline V gene lookup returns CDR1 SGHTA and CDR2 FQGNSA. This CDR3 has 15 amino acids. V was clipped by 8 bases and J by 2 bases; unmatched bases: 6. In nucleotides, the CDR3 is TGTGCCAGCGGTACCGGGACAGGGGCTGGAAACACCATATATTTT. This codes for CASGTGTGAGNTIYF. Full variable domain (remainder filled in from reference TRBV7-2 and TRBJ1-3): GAGVSQSPSNKVTEKGKDVELRCDPISGHTALYWYRQSLGQGLEFLIYFQGNSAPDKSGLPSDRFSAERTGGSVSTLTIQRTQQEDSAVYLCASGTGTGAGNTIYFGEGSWLTVV.

V usage is TRBV11-2 and J usage is TRBJ2-6; D unclear. The CDR3 loop spans 15 amino acids. Germline values: CDR1 SGHAT, CDR2 FQNNGV. V was cut by 1 base and J by 0 bases, with 4 bases left in between. The CDR3 spells CASSLVNSGANVLTF. CDR3 in DNA: TGTGCCAGCAGCTTAGTGAACTCTGGGGCCAACGTCCTGACTTTC.

The rearrangement joins TRBV3-1 (or the pseudogene TRBV3-2) to TRBJ1-3; D is undetermined. Germline CDR1 and CDR2: LGHDT and YNNKEL (reference sequence). V was cut by 3 bases and J by 0 bases, with 9 bases left in between. CDR3 length: 15 residues. CDR3 sequence reads: CASSQGRISGNTIYF. For the CDR3, the DNA is TGTGCCAGCAGCCAGGGGAGGATCTCTGGAAACACCATATATTTT.

Note on this clone: This specimen includes other DNA sequences encoding the same CDR3. This chain links TRBV19 with TRBJ1-2; D gene uncertain. V was shortened by 1 base and J by 2 bases, with 5 bases between the two germline ends. The germline V gene has CDR1 LNHDA and CDR2 SQIVND (reference sequence). This CDR3 region has 13 residues. The CDR3 nucleotides read TGTGCCAGTAGTATAGGAGGGAACTATGGCTACACCTTC. It specifies CASSIGGNYGYTF.

This clone was counted once. Other nucleotide sequences in the sample specify the same CDR3. The chain recombines TRBV6-1 with TRBJ2-5; 8 positions match TRBD2. The V and J ends lost 1 base and 5 bases, in that order; junction bases with no gene match: 6. From germline, CDR1 is MNHNS and CDR2 SASEGT. This CDR3 region has 15 residues. The CDR3 DNA reads as TGTGCCAGCAGTGAAGGTGCGGGGGGAGGTGAGACCCAGTACTTC. As protein: CASSEGAGGGETQYF.

This sequence joins TRBV4-1 and TRBJ1-4; 9 bases match TRBD1. V was pared by 1 base and J by 5 bases, with 5 bases of the junction left unmatched. Germline values: CDR1 MGHRA, CDR2 YSYEKL. The CDR3 is 16 amino acids. CDR3 region: CASSQAHRGRNEKLFF. The DNA of the CDR3 is TGCGCCAGCAGCCAAGCCCACAGGGGGCGAAATGAAAAACTGTTTTTT.

The rearrangement joins TRBV27 to TRBJ1-2, with D maybe TRBD1 (6 bases). Germline values: CDR1 MNHEY, CDR2 SMNVEV (reference sequence). The CDR3 extends over 15 amino acids. V was pared by 0 bases and J by 0 bases, with 8 bases between. The CDR3, as DNA: TGTGCCAGCAGTTTATCGGGGGCTCCTAACTATGGCTACACCTTC. It is translated as CASSLSGAPNYGYTF.

This rearrangement joins TRBV30 to TRBJ2-5; D not certain. The V gene's germline CDR1 is GTSNPN and CDR2 SVGIG (reference sequence). V lost 5 bases and J lost 3, with 10 bases in between. CDR3 length equals 12 residues. CDR3 DNA: TGTGCCTGGGGTTACCCCAAAGAGACCCAGTACTTC. This sequence encodes CAWGYPKETQYF.